This T cell receptor (beta chain) was observed in a study of T cell responses to AZD1222 COVID-19 vaccine. The CDR3 loop spans 14 amino acids. V lost 1 base to trimming and J lost 8 bases; unmatched junction nucleotides: 2. Germline lookup yields CDR1 SGDLS and CDR2 YYNGEE. A remark on this clone: Antigen specificity is unknown.

General study results and limits: Regions 160-218 and 743-854 dominated among vaccine-associated CD4 TCRs spanning spike. None of the repertoires were sampled until the peak T cell response had passed. Spike-specific TCR breadth rose after two AZD1222 doses, and depth rose as well. Nearly half of spike-specific TCRs reportedly target unmutated variant regions.

Produced via immunoSEQ multiplex PCR; TCRdb's table is partial and in-frame only. This table has about 82,000 clones, approximately 83% appearing once. This clonotype was obtained from an adult who received the AZD1222 COVID-19 vaccine. Material: peripheral blood, obtained 28 days after the second AZD1222 dose. This sequence joins TRBV9 and TRBJ2-3; 12 nucleotides match TRBD2. The CDR3 bases are TGTGCCAGCAGCGTACTAGCGGGGGGGAGTACGCAGTATTTT. Protein sequence: CASSVLAGGSTQYF.